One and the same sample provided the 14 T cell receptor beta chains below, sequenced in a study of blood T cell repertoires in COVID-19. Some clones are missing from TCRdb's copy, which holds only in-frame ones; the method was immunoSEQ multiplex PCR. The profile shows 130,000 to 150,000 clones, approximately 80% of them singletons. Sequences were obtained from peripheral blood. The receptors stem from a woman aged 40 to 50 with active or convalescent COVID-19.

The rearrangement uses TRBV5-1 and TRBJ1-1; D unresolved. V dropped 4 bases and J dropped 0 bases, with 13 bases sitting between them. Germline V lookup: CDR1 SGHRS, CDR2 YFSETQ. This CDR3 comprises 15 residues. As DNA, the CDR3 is TGCGCCAGCAGCCGTCAAGCCCCGCTGAACACTGAAGCTTTCTTT. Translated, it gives CASSRQAPLNTEAFF. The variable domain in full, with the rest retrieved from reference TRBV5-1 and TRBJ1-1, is KAGVTQTPRYLIKTRGQQVTLSCSPISGHRSVSWYQQTPGQGLQFLFEYFSETQRNKGNFPGRFSGRQFSNSRSEMNVSTLELGDSALYLCASSRQAPLNTEAFFGQGTRLTVV.

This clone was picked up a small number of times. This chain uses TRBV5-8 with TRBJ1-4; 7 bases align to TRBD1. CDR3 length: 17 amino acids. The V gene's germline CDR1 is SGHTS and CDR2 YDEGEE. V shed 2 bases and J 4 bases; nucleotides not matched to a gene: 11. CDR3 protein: CASSFAAGTAYNEKLFF. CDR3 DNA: TGTGCCAGCAGCTTTGCCGCGGGGACAGCCTATAATGAAAAACTGTTTTTT.

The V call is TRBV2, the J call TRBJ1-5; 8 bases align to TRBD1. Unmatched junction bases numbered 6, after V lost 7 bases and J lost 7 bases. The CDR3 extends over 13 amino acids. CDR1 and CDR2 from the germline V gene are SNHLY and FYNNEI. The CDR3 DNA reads TGTGCCAGCAACAGGGGGAGGATCCAGCCCCAGCATTTT. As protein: CASNRGRIQPQHF.

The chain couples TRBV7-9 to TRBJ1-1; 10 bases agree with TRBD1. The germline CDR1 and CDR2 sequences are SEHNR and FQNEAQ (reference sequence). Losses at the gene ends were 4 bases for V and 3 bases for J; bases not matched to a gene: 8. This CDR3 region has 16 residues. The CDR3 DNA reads TGTGCCAGCAGCTATAGACAGGGGGCGCCGGACACTGAAGCTTTCTTT. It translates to CASSYRQGAPDTEAFF.

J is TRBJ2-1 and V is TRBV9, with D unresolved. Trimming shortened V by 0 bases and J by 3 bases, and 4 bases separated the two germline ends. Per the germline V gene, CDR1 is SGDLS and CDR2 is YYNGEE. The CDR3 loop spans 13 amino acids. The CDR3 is CASSVAFYNEQFF. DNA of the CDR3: TGTGCCAGCAGCGTAGCGTTCTACAATGAGCAGTTCTTC.

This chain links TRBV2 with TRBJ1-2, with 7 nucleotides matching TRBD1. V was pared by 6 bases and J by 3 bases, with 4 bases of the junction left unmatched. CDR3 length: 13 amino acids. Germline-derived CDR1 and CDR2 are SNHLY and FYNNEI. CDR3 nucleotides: TGTGCCAGCAGGGCCGGGACAGACTATGGCTACACCTTC. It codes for CASRAGTDYGYTF.

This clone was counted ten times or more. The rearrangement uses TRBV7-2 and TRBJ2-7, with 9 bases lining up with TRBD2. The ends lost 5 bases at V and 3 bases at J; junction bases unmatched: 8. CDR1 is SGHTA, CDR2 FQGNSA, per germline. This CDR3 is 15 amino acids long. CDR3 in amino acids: CASSTRTSADYEQYF. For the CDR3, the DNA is TGTGCCAGCAGCACCCGGACTAGCGCCGACTACGAGCAGTACTTC.

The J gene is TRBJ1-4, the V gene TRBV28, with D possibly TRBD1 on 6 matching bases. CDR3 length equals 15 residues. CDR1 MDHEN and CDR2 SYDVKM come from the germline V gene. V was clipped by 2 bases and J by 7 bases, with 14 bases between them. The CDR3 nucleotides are TGTGCCAGCAGTTTAGGGGGGGCCCGGGGTGAAAAACTGTTTTTT. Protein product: CASSLGGARGEKLFF. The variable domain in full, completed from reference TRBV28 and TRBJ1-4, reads DVKVTQSSRYLVKRTGEKVFLECVQDMDHENMFWYRQDPGLGLRLIYFSYDVKMKEKGDIPEGYSVSREKKERFSLILESASTNQTSMYLCASSLGGARGEKLFFGSGTQLSVL.

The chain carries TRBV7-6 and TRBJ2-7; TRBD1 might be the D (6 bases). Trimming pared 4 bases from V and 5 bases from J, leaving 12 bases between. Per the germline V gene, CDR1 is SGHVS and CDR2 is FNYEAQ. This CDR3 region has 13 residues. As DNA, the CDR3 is TGTGCCAGCAGCTCCGATGAGGGGGACGAGCAGTACTTC. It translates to CASSSDEGDEQYF.

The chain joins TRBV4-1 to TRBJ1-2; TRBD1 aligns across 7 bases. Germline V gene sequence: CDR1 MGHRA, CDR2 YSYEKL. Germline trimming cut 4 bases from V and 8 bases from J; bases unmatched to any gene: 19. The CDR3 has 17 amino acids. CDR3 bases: TGCGCCAGCAGCCTATACTTTGGATACAGGGGACTAGGCGGCTACACCTTC. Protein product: CASSLYFGYRGLGGYTF.

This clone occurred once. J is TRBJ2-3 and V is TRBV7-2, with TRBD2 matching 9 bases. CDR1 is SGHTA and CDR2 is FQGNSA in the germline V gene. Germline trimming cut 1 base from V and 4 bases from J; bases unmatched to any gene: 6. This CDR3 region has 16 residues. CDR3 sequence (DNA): TGTGCCAGCAGCTTAGTTTCTCGCGGGAGGGCAGATACGCAGTATTTT. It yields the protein CASSLVSRGRADTQYF.

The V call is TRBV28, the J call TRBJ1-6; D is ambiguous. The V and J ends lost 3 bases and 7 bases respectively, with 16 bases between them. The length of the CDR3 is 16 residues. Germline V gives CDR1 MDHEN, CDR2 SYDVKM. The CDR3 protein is CASSFDFLSPNSPLHF. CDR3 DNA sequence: TGTGCCAGCAGTTTCGATTTTTTGAGTCCCAATTCACCCCTCCACTTT.

This CDR3 is CASKSGLRGVNTEAFF. The CDR3 DNA reads as TGTGCCAGTAAATCGGGTCTGCGCGGGGTGAACACTGAAGCTTTCTTT. The V call is TRBV19, the J call TRBJ1-1; no definite D call. The germline gives CDR1 LNHDA, CDR2 SQIVND (reference sequence). This CDR3 has 16 amino acids. Trimming removed 7 bases at V and 0 bases at J, with 18 bases between.

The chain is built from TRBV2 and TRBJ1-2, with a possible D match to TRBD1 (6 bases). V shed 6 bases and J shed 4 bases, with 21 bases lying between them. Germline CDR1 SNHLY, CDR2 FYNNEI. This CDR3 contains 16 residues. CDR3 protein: CASSAPQDSRSYGYTF. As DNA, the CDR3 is TGTGCCAGCAGCGCCCCTCAGGACAGTCGAAGCTATGGCTACACCTTC.